This T cell receptor beta chain was identified in a study of T cell responses to AZD1222 COVID-19 vaccine. Study findings and constraints: After two AZD1222 doses, spike-specific TCR breadth and depth rose versus day 0. Close to half of all spike-specific TCRs reportedly target regions of the variants that are unmutated. Along spike, vaccine-associated CD4 TCRs were found throughout, with dominance at 160-218 and 743-854.

The method was immunoSEQ multiplex PCR; TCRdb's version includes in-frame clones alone and lacks a portion of them. The sample lists over 85,000 clones; approximately 90% were seen once. Some second doses came at about 4 weeks and others at about 12 weeks; these were pooled. In regard to this clone: Its antigen is not identified. Relative to the germline gene, one junction end is altered; a read error may explain this.

Germline V CDR1 and CDR2: SSHAT, FNYEAQ (reference sequence). CDR3 length: 13 residues. The receptor's source is an adult who received the AZD1222 COVID-19 vaccine. This sample comprised peripheral blood, obtained 28 days after the second AZD1222 dose. J is TRBJ2-7 and V is TRBV7-7; a weak D match, TRBD1 (7 bases). The CDR3 region has the DNA TGTGCTAGCAGCGGAACCCAGGGGGGCGAGCAGTACTTC. Translated, it gives CASSGTQGGEQYF.